This entry features one T cell receptor (beta chain) sequence. The source of the sample is a study of blood T cell repertoires in COVID-19. The overall study: The analysed material was cDNA or gDNA that came from T cells, B-cell-depleted T cells, or PBMCs.

Measured with immunoSEQ multiplex PCR; TCRdb has only the in-frame clones, and not every one. Of about 9,900 clones in the sample, around three quarters were seen once. This CDR3 has 16 amino acids. Germline trimming cut 5 bases from V and 3 bases from J; bases unmatched to any gene: 5. Germline V CDR1 and CDR2: SEHNR, FQNEAQ (reference sequence). The chain joins TRBV7-9 to TRBJ2-6, with 9 bases identical to TRBD1. The sequence was obtained from a human donor in a cohort sampled during active COVID-19. Material for sequencing was peripheral blood. The CDR3 sequence: CASSDHRGLGANVLTF. Here the CDR3 DNA reads TGTGCCAGCAGCGACCACAGGGGGCTTGGGGCCAACGTCCTGACTTTC.